This T cell receptor beta chain is from a study of vaccination and CD4 T cells after COVID-19. Study-wide background: Treatment of control cultures consisted of a CEFX pool, an HIV-1 Nef pool, or no peptide.

In the case of this clonotype: Its antigen is not known.

Sequencing of DNA taken from cultured CD4+ T cells relied on the Oncomine TCR Beta short-read assay. Each CDR3 protein gets one entry after TCRdb re-called the PCR reads with MiXCR. Here the sample spans 20,000 to 25,000 distinct CDR3 sequences, roughly 50% being singletons. This CDR3 is built from 17 residues. The germline V gene has CDR1 SGHVS and CDR2 FQNEAQ. V was pared by 2 bases and J by 4 bases, with 20 bases between. Time point meaning: late sampling 161 to 241 days after vaccination in three convalescent patients. Treatment given: roughly 11-day PBMC culture with coronavirus spike peptide pools or control peptides (ViraFEST assay).

Sample: CD4+ T cells from blood, cultured in vitro, taken about 7 months after SARS-CoV-2 vaccination. The TCR originated in a human donor who had recovered from COVID-19. The chain joins TRBV7-8 to TRBJ1-1, with a possible D match to TRBD1 (6 bases). The CDR3 is CASSLFYVGGEGTEAFF. CDR3 nucleotide sequence: TGTGCCAGCAGCTTATTTTACGTCGGGGGCGAGGGCACTGAAGCTTTCTTT.